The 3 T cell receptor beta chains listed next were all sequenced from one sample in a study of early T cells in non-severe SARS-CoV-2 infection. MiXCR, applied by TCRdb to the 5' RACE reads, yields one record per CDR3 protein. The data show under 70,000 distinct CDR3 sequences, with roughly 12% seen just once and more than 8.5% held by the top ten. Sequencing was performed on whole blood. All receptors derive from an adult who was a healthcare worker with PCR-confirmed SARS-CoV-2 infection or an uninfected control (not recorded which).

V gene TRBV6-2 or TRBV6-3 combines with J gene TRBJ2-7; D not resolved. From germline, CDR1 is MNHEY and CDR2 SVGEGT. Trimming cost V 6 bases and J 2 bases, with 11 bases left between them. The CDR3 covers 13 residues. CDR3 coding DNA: TGTGCCAGCAGCCGAGACGGGCCCTACGAGCAGTACTTC. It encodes CASSRDGPYEQYF.

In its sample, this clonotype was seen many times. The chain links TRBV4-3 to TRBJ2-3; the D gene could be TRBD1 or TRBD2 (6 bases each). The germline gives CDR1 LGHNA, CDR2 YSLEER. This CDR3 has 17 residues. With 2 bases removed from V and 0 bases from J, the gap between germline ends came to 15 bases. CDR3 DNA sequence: TGCGCCAGCAGCCAATTTCCGGGGGCTTCTAGCACAGATACGCAGTATTTT. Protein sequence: CASSQFPGASSTDTQYF.

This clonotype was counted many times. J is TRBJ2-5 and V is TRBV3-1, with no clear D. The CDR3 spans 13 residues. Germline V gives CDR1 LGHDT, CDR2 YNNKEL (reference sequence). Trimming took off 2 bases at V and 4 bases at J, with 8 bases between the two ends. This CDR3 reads CASSQRLGETQYF. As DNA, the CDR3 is TGTGCCAGCAGCCAAAGACTTGGAGAGACCCAGTACTTC.